The entry that follows covers one T cell receptor beta chain sequence. Its antigen remains unidentified. Trimming at V came to 4 bases and at J to 4 bases, leaving 6 bases not matched to a gene. Germline CDR1 reads SGHDT; CDR2 reads YYEEEE. The CDR3 is made up of 14 amino acids. These data are taken from a study of T cell responses to AZD1222 COVID-19 vaccine. Regarding the study as a whole: Close to half of all spike-specific TCRs reportedly target regions of the variants that are unmutated. A mostly white British donor set with more females was recruited, and clonal diversity was possibly underestimated.

Repertoires were generated with immunoSEQ multiplex PCR, while TCRdb's copy carries only in-frame clones and drops some. The sample gives about 67,000 clones, around four fifths of which show up once; around 20% is in the top ten. The input for sequencing was peripheral blood, taken on day 0 of AZD1222 vaccination. This clonotype originated in an adult in good health. The chain joins TRBV5-6 to TRBJ2-3; the match to TRBD2 covers 7 bases. CDR3 loop: CASSNKRGPDTQYF. CDR3 sequence (DNA): TGTGCCAGCAGCAATAAGCGGGGCCCAGATACGCAGTATTTT.